These 8 T cell receptor beta chains were sequenced from one sample in a study of shared clonotypes between healthy human individuals. Produced via immunoSEQ multiplex PCR; TCRdb's table is partial and in-frame only. Here the sample spans fewer than 850,000 clones, roughly 91% being singletons. Sequenced: memory CD8+ T cells from PBMCs. Regarding subset: CD45RO+ cells pooled with CCR7-negative TemRA cells. Receptors were obtained from a man aged 18 to 30 in good health. Some clones in this sample may be carry-over from other donors' samples.

With regard to this clone: Other DNA sequences within the sample encode an identical CDR3. The rearrangement links TRBV27 to TRBJ2-1; 7 bases are a match to TRBD1. The CDR3 sequence is 15 residues long. Per germline, CDR1 MNHEY and CDR2 SMNVEV (reference sequence). Trimming took 2 bases from V and 2 from J; bases not matched to a gene: 3. CDR3 residues: CASSLGQEPYNEQFF. In nucleotides, the CDR3 is TGTGCCAGCAGTTTAGGACAGGAGCCCTACAATGAGCAGTTCTTC.

J is TRBJ2-5 and V is TRBV28; TRBD1 aligns across 11 bases. The V and J ends lost 9 bases and 5 bases, in that order; junction bases with no gene match: 11. This CDR3 is built from 15 residues. Germline lookup yields CDR1 MDHEN and CDR2 SYDVKM. Here the CDR3 reads CASTGDRGGLETQYF. DNA of the CDR3: TGTGCCAGTACTGGGGACAGGGGGGGTTTGGAGACCCAGTACTTC.

The chain employs TRBV7-7 and TRBJ2-7; D is unclear. This CDR3 has 13 amino acids. Germline V lookup: CDR1 SSHAT, CDR2 FNYEAQ (reference sequence). Trimming removed 5 bases from V and 4 bases from J, with 12 bases in between. The DNA of the CDR3 is TGTGCCAGCAGCATCAAGGATGGGTACGAGCAGTACTTC. It yields the protein CASSIKDGYEQYF.

Comments on this clone: The sample contains more than one DNA sequence encoding this CDR3. In nucleotides, the CDR3 is TGTGCCAGCAGCGTAGCGGGATCTTATGAGCAGTTCTTC. Its protein product is CASSVAGSYEQFF. The rearrangement uses TRBV9 and TRBJ2-1; tentative D call: TRBD2 (5 bases). Germline CDR1 and CDR2: SGDLS and YYNGEE. Trimming took 0 bases from V and 8 from J, leaving 9 bases between them. The CDR3 covers 13 residues. The full variable domain, rest sourced from reference TRBV9 and TRBJ2-1, is DSGVTQTPKHLITATGQRVTLRCSPRSGDLSVYWYQQSLDQGLQFLIQYYNGEERAKGNILERFSAQQFPDLHSELNLSSLELGDSALYFCASSVAGSYEQFFGPGTRLTVL.

The CDR3 reads CASSQVLFSEKGYEQYF. The CDR3 coding sequence is TGCGCCAGCAGCCAAGTATTGTTCAGCGAGAAGGGCTACGAGCAGTACTTC. The V and J genes are TRBV4-3 and TRBJ2-7; D not resolved. CDR3 size: 17 residues. Germline assignment: CDR1 LGHNA and CDR2 YSLEER. Trimming took off 1 base at V and 3 bases at J, with 19 bases between the two ends.

The chain uses TRBV4-1 and TRBJ2-1, with TRBD2 as a possible D gene (6 bases). Trimming shortened V by 1 base and J by 4 bases, and 14 bases separated the two germline ends. CDR3 length equals 16 residues. The germline V gene has CDR1 MGHRA and CDR2 YSYEKL. CDR3 coding DNA: TGCGCCAGCAGCCAAGCCACCGGGACTTTTTACAATGAGCAGTTCTTC. Its translation is CASSQATGTFYNEQFF.

CDR3 nucleotides: TGTGCCACCAGCAGAACCGGGACTAGCGCGAAAGAGACCCAGTACTTC. Residues: CATSRTGTSAKETQYF. The V call is TRBV15, the J call TRBJ2-5; 10 bases are shared with TRBD2. Germline-derived CDR1 and CDR2 are LNHNV and YYDKDF (reference sequence). This CDR3 has 16 residues. Unmatched junction bases numbered 6, after V lost 2 bases and J lost 3 bases.

The J gene is TRBJ2-7, the V gene TRBV9, with 8 bases fitting TRBD1. Trimming took 4 bases from V and 4 from J; bases not matched to a gene: 7. The CDR3 loop spans 14 amino acids. Germline lookup yields CDR1 SGDLS and CDR2 YYNGEE. The CDR3 spells CASSPSDRAYEQYF. In DNA, the CDR3 is TGTGCCAGCAGCCCCTCGGACAGGGCGTACGAGCAGTACTTC. Full variable domain (outside the CDR3, taken from reference TRBV9 and TRBJ2-7): DSGVTQTPKHLITATGQRVTLRCSPRSGDLSVYWYQQSLDQGLQFLIQYYNGEERAKGNILERFSAQQFPDLHSELNLSSLELGDSALYFCASSPSDRAYEQYFGPGTRLTVT.